One TCR beta chain is described in this entry. No cognate antigen has been identified for it. Per-nucleotide qualities are absent, and no much larger clonotype sits a single base away. Using the deep immunoSEQ assay, multiplex PCR amplified TCR CDR3 regions from genomic DNA. Genomic DNA extracted from each cell subset was distributed evenly over all wells of several immunoSEQ 96-well plates, and each plate served as one replicate. For sorted subsets, about 220 ng of genomic DNA, equivalent to 30,000 or so T cell genomes, went into each replicate PCR. The purified libraries were quantified using a Qubit 3.0 fluorometer, sized with a Bioanalyzer 2100, and then quantified again using the KAPA Library Quantification kit. Every immunoSEQ 96-well plate was sequenced on a dedicated single-read 150-cycle Illumina NextSeq 550 flow cell. In the authors' own workflow: Because the immunoSEQ output held only junctional sequences and lacked quality scores, the filtering could not match the filtering applied to full-length reads. Sequences were annotated with PyIR, a Python wrapper for IgBLAST v1.9, and V/J genes and CDR3 were assigned using IMGT germline references. Reads were filtered out if the reads had weak V/J assignments (E-value above 1e-6), no CDR3, stop codons, out-of-frame junctions, or ambiguous translated residues. V3J clonotypes were defined as sequences sharing an identical inferred V gene, J gene, and CDR3 amino acid sequence. Percentage overlap between repertoires was computed as shared unique clonotypes divided by the size of the smaller repertoire. Richness of each repertoire was evaluated using RTK rarefaction, the Chao1 estimator, and Recon v2.1 estimates of unobserved clonotypes. For all TCRbeta clonotypes obtained by the gDNA method from four donors, generation probabilities were computed with OLGA. TCRdb holds this immuneACCESS table with in-frame rearrangements only. Some clones are missing; in checked studies, unresolved V genes explain under half, and the rest has no known cause. Clone size and the V and J calls come from that table; the DNA yielded D and trimming. This sample holds 1,100,000 or so clones; about four fifths were observed only once. Of the sample, more than 0.5% falls within the top ten clones.

The data stem from a study of shared clonotypes between healthy human individuals (dated by TCRdb to about 2020). For the study in its entirety: The cohort included three men and two women between 18 and 49 years of age. For each donor, three plates each were used for CD4 naive and CD4 memory, two plates were used for CD8 naive, and one plate was used for CD8 memory. To estimate repertoire size and how much clonotype sharing occurs between individuals, the study deeply sequenced the blood TCR repertoires of 5 or 6 healthy adults. To increase sequencing depth and limit assay-specific biases, TCR repertoire library preparation and sequencing were carried out by different laboratories using diverse techniques. Per donor, leukapheresis produced somewhere between about 0.9 and 9.5 billion PBMCs. What the work shows at the level of the full study, not this receptor alone: Incomplete sequencing was indicated by rarefaction of sorted-subset datasets, despite the large sequencing depth. Because the study included only a small number of donors, the genetic and exposure-history diversity represented was limited. Based on pairwise subsampling, the degree of clonotype sharing among donors was expected to be affected by sequencing depth. Estimated clonotype richness was generally larger for naive than for memory subsets. Compared with non-shared clonotypes, the clonotypes found in all four sorted-subset donors had higher generation probabilities. Sharing across four donors was observed for 5% to 6.5% of naive CD4, under 4% of naive CD8, 2% to 2.5% of memory CD4, and about 0.39% of memory CD8 clonotypes. Only blood was sampled, and tissue TCR repertoires likely differ from those in blood.

The donors were healthy, HIV-negative adults who had no recently reported acute infections or vaccinations. Every donor was a Caucasian adult residing in Nashville, Tennessee, USA. CD4+ T cells were enriched through magnetic negative selection, after which naive cells were positively selected on CD45RA and the remaining negative fraction served as the memory subset. After blood collection by leukapheresis, PBMCs were isolated using Ficoll-Histopaque density gradient centrifugation and then cryopreserved in the vapor phase of liquid nitrogen. Analytical flow cytometry was used to check the purity and quantity of each magnetically sorted T cell population. From each sorted fraction, genomic DNA was isolated and quantified by UV absorbance on a Nanodrop 2000c. This sequence originates from a man aged 18-30 years in good health. Some clones in this sample may be carry-over from other donors' samples. Sequencing used memory CD4+ T cells from PBMCs. Explained via the paper, the cell subset or site label denotes: CD45RA-negative fraction.

The CDR3 in this case is CASSARGTGNTIYF. The DNA is TGTGCCAGTAGTGCCAGGGGTACTGGAAACACCATATATTTT. The chain is encoded by TRBV19 joined to TRBJ1-3, with TRBD1 as a weak D call on 6 bases. The CDR3 starts with the cysteine, ends with the phenylalanine, and has 14 residues. The entry retains the CDR3 DNA only, 42 bases that are in frame from base 1. Via the germline V gene (reference sequence), CDR1 is LNHDA and CDR2 SQIVND. V and J lose 5 bases and 2 bases, and a span of 10 bases separates them.